This entry lists 18 T cell receptor beta chains sequenced from one sample in a study of shared clonotypes between healthy human individuals. CD8 cells regarded as naive lacked CD45RO, were positively chosen for CCR7, and omitted terminally differentiated effector memory CD45RA+ cells. The table came from immunoSEQ multiplex PCR; TCRdb's copy has only in-frame clones and leaves some out. The sample yields about 2.1 million clones, about 93% seen once. The material sequenced was naive CD8+ T cells from PBMCs. All receptors come from a man between 18 and 35 years old in good health. Some clones in this sample may be carry-over from other donors' samples.

The sample holds a few counts of this clone. The J gene is TRBJ2-7, the V gene TRBV13; 8 bases are a match to TRBD1. The CDR3 has 14 amino acids. The ends lost 4 bases at V and 4 bases at J; junction bases unmatched: 6. Germline-derived CDR1 and CDR2 are PRHDT and FYEKMQ (reference sequence). Here the CDR3 reads CASSSRDRLYEQYF. CDR3 DNA: TGTGCCAGCAGCTCCCGGGACAGGTTGTACGAGCAGTACTTC.

This chain uses TRBV6-1 with TRBJ2-1, with TRBD1 identical over 9 bases. Germline values: CDR1 MNHNS, CDR2 SASEGT. The CDR3 runs 16 residues. The junction had 4 bases not matched to a gene; V was cut back by 2 bases and J by 2 bases. In DNA, the CDR3 is TGTGCCAGCAGTGAATGGGGGACAGGGCCCTACAATGAGCAGTTCTTC. Translated, it gives CASSEWGTGPYNEQFF.

The V gene is TRBV9, the J gene TRBJ1-4; D call uncertain. Trimming took off 4 bases at V and 3 bases at J, with 10 bases between the two ends. Germline V lookup: CDR1 SGDLS, CDR2 YYNGEE. This CDR3 has 14 amino acids. CDR3 bases: TGTGCCAGCAGCCCCGTCGGGCCTAATGAAAAACTGTTTTTT. As protein: CASSPVGPNEKLFF.

The rearrangement uses TRBV4-1 and TRBJ2-7, with 7 bases matching TRBD2. The CDR3 consists of 16 residues. V lost 0 bases, J lost 3 bases, and 8 bases stayed unmatched. Germline V gene data show CDR1 as MGHRA and CDR2 as YSYEKL. The CDR3 loop reads CASSQDVQRGFYEQYF. The CDR3 coding sequence is TGCGCCAGCAGCCAAGATGTCCAGCGGGGCTTCTACGAGCAGTACTTC.

V gene TRBV27 combines with J gene TRBJ2-2; D may correspond to TRBD1 or TRBD2 (6 bases each). This CDR3 is built from 14 residues. Germline V CDR1 and CDR2: MNHEY, SMNVEV (reference sequence). With 4 bases removed from V and 5 bases from J, the gap between germline ends came to 11 bases. CDR3 sequence: CASSWGARTGELFF. The CDR3 nucleotides are TGTGCCAGCAGTTGGGGGGCGAGGACCGGGGAGCTGTTTTTT.

The CDR3 protein is CAINSASAGVPDTQYF. Written as DNA, the CDR3 is TGTGCCATCAATAGCGCTTCGGCGGGGGTCCCAGATACGCAGTATTTT. The chain has TRBV10-3 and TRBJ2-3, with TRBD2 identical over 7 bases. The V and J ends lost 7 bases and 4 bases, in that order; junction bases with no gene match: 14. Germline lookup yields CDR1 ENHRY and CDR2 SYGVKD. The CDR3 extends over 16 amino acids.

This clone was detected only once. The J gene is TRBJ2-5, the V gene TRBV29-1, with 7 bases identical to TRBD1. This CDR3 has 12 residues. Germline values: CDR1 SQVTM, CDR2 ANQGSEA. Trimming cost V 7 bases and J 7 bases; bases outside gene matches: 9. As DNA, the CDR3 is TGCAGCGCATGGACAGGACGGGGGACCCAGTACTTC. Encoded protein: CSAWTGRGTQYF.

The J gene is TRBJ2-7, the V gene TRBV7-9, with TRBD2 identical over 12 bases. Germline lookup yields CDR1 SEHNR and CDR2 FQNEAQ (reference sequence). V lost 4 bases, J lost 6 bases, and 7 bases stayed unmatched. This CDR3 has 15 amino acids. CDR3 nucleotide sequence: TGTGCCAGCAGCTCCCGACTAGCGGGGGATGGCGAGCAGTACTTC. It codes for CASSSRLAGDGEQYF.

The chain combines TRBV28 with TRBJ1-3, with D perhaps TRBD1 (5 bases). This CDR3 spans 14 amino acids. V gave up 5 bases and J gave up 7 bases, with 15 bases separating them. Germline loops: CDR1 MDHEN, CDR2 SYDVKM. This CDR3 is CASSPNGAINTIYF. CDR3 nucleotide sequence: TGTGCCAGCAGTCCCAACGGGGCTATCAACACCATATATTTT. The complete variable domain, with remaining parts taken from reference TRBV28 and TRBJ1-3, reads DVKVTQSSRYLVKRTGEKVFLECVQDMDHENMFWYRQDPGLGLRLIYFSYDVKMKEKGDIPEGYSVSREKKERFSLILESASTNQTSMYLCASSPNGAINTIYFGEGSWLTVV.

The chain uses TRBV4-3 and TRBJ2-7; TRBD1 matches 10 bases. This CDR3 region has 15 residues. Germline trimming cut 4 bases from V and 4 bases from J; bases unmatched to any gene: 7. Germline CDR1 reads LGHNA; CDR2 reads YSLEER. The CDR3 region has the DNA TGCGCCAGCAGCCGGTTGACAGGGGGCGTATACGAGCAGTACTTC. Residues: CASSRLTGGVYEQYF.

This chain links TRBV19 with TRBJ2-1; 11 nucleotides line up with TRBD2. Trimming cost V 5 bases and J 7 bases; bases outside gene matches: 1. Germline loops: CDR1 LNHDA, CDR2 SQIVND (reference sequence). The CDR3 sequence is 13 residues long. The CDR3 reads CASSWTSGNEQFF. The CDR3 nucleotides read TGTGCCAGTAGTTGGACTAGCGGGAATGAGCAGTTCTTC.

The rearrangement links TRBV15 to TRBJ2-1, with D perhaps TRBD1 (6 bases). Germline assignment: CDR1 LNHNV and CDR2 YYDKDF (reference sequence). Deletions cut 2 bases from V and 11 bases from J, with 13 bases between. The CDR3 has 13 amino acids. CDR3 sequence reads: CATSRSTGPKQFF. DNA of the CDR3: TGTGCCACCAGCAGATCGACAGGCCCCAAGCAGTTCTTC.

This clone was seen just once. V usage is TRBV5-4 and J usage is TRBJ1-2, with 7 bases that match TRBD1. This CDR3 has 15 residues. Germline V gene sequence: CDR1 SGHNT, CDR2 YYREEE (reference sequence). J gave up 0 bases and V 0 bases, and 2 bases lay outside the gene matches. The DNA of the CDR3 is TGTGCCAGCAGCTTGGTAGGGACAGCTAACTATGGCTACACCTTC. Translation gives CASSLVGTANYGYTF.

The rearrangement links TRBV9 to TRBJ2-1, with D perhaps TRBD1 (5 bases). The CDR3 runs 16 residues. V shed 0 bases and J shed 8 bases, with 18 bases lying between them. The germline CDR1 and CDR2 sequences are SGDLS and YYNGEE. The CDR3 nucleotides are TGTGCCAGCAGCGTAGTAGGGGTCGGGCTTGATCATGAGCAGTTCTTC. It yields the protein CASSVVGVGLDHEQFF.

The rearrangement links TRBV9 to TRBJ1-2; TRBD1 matches 8 bases. Losses at the gene ends were 0 bases for V and 1 base for J; bases not matched to a gene: 8. The CDR3 is 17 residues long. From germline, CDR1 is SGDLS and CDR2 YYNGEE. The CDR3 DNA reads TGTGCCAGCAGCGTAGGGACAGGGCTGACTCTTAACTATGGCTACACCTTC. This sequence encodes CASSVGTGLTLNYGYTF. Full variable domain (missing parts from reference TRBV9 and TRBJ1-2): DSGVTQTPKHLITATGQRVTLRCSPRSGDLSVYWYQQSLDQGLQFLIQYYNGEERAKGNILERFSAQQFPDLHSELNLSSLELGDSALYFCASSVGTGLTLNYGYTFGSGTRLTVV.

This clone was seen only once. V usage is TRBV29-1 and J usage is TRBJ2-5; 9 bases are a match to TRBD1. CDR1 and CDR2 from the germline V gene are SQVTM and ANQGSEA. Trimming took 5 bases from V and 3 from J; bases not matched to a gene: 10. CDR3 size: 15 residues. The CDR3 loop is CSVWNRGLLKETQYF. In DNA, the CDR3 is TGCAGCGTTTGGAACAGGGGGCTTTTAAAAGAGACCCAGTACTTC.

The chain joins TRBV5-1 to TRBJ2-7; D is ambiguous. The V gene lost 4 bases and the J gene lost 2 bases, with 13 bases spanning the gap. The CDR3 is 14 residues long. Germline V gives CDR1 SGHRS, CDR2 YFSETQ. CDR3 nucleotides: TGCGCCAGCAGCCTCCGTGACAAACCCTACGAGCAGTACTTC. This codes for CASSLRDKPYEQYF.

V usage is TRBV9 and J usage is TRBJ2-5, with TRBD2 matching over 7 bases. The germline CDR1 and CDR2 sequences are SGDLS and YYNGEE. The CDR3 has 15 amino acids. V lost 0 bases and J lost 2; bases outside the gene matches: 4. Here the CDR3 DNA reads TGTGCCAGCAGCGTAGACGGACTAGGGCAAGAGACCCAGTACTTC. It yields the protein CASSVDGLGQETQYF.